The T cell receptor (beta chain) described here comes from a study of blood T cells in healthy people across ages. A second roughly 6 to 12 cycle PCR used barcoded and J-beta primers. One entry per CDR3 protein results from TCRdb running MiXCR on the 5' RACE reads. The sample consists of about 1.6 million distinct CDR3 sequences, about 32% of them appearing once. This clonotype has a handful of counts. Trimming removed 6 bases from V and 5 bases from J; junction bases left unmatched: 6. In germline, CDR1 is MNHEY, CDR2 SVGAGI. The CDR3 contains 13 residues. The sequenced sample consisted of blood. The chain joins TRBV6-5 to TRBJ1-2; TRBD1 aligns across 7 bases. This sequence originates from a woman under 40 in good health. The CDR3 region has the DNA TGTGCCAGCAGCAAGACAGGGTCGTATGGCTACACCTTC. It yields the protein CASSKTGSYGYTF.